This paragraph covers one T cell receptor beta chain sequence. Its antigen is still unknown. This entry is derived from a study of OX40 agonist ivuxolimab in advanced cancers. On the study more broadly: Prior anti-PD-1, anti-PD-L1 or anti-CTLA-4 therapy was allowed; 40% had some. Among those treated, three patients had partial responses, one with hepatocellular carcinoma and two with cutaneous melanoma. Broader study findings: Low normalized T-cell clonal expansion was also seen in some nonresponders.

Germline loops: CDR1 SGHRS, CDR2 YFSETQ. This CDR3 is built from 14 residues. The V and J ends lost 4 bases and 6 bases respectively, with 11 bases between them. Here immunoSEQ multiplex PCR was the method, and the copy in TCRdb shows in-frame clones only, minus some. The table records 75,000 to 100,000 clones, 70% to 85% of them present only once. The receptor was isolated from an adult with an advanced solid tumor such as melanoma, head and neck, liver or kidney cancer. This chain uses TRBV5-1 with TRBJ1-6; D ambiguous. Specimen: CD4+ or CD8+ T cells sorted from blood, collected in a trial of the OX40 agonist ivuxolimab. The CDR3 DNA sequence: TGCGCCAGCAGCGAGGACGGTTTTAATTCACCCCTCCACTTT. It is translated as CASSEDGFNSPLHF.